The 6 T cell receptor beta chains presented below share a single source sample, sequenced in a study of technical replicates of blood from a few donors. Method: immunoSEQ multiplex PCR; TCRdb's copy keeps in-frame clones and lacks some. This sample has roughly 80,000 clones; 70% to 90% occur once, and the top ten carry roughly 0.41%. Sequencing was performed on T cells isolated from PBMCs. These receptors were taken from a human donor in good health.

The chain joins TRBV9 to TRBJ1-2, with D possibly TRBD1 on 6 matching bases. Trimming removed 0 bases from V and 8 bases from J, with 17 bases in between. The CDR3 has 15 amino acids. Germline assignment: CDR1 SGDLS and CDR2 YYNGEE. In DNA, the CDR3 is TGTGCCAGCAGCGTAGCAGGGGAAGGGATTGAGGGCTACACCTTC. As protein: CASSVAGEGIEGYTF.

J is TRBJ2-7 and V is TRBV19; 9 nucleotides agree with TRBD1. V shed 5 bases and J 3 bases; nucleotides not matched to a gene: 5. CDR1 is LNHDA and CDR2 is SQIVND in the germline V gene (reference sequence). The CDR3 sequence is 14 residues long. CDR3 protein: CASSQPGQGYEQYF. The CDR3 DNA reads TGTGCCAGTAGTCAACCGGGACAGGGCTACGAGCAGTACTTC.

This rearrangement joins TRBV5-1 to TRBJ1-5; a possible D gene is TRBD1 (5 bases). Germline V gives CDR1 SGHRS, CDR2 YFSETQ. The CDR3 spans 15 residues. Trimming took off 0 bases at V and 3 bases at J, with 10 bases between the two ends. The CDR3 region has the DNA TGCGCCAGCAGCTTGGAGAACAGGTACAATCAGCCCCAGCATTTT. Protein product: CASSLENRYNQPQHF. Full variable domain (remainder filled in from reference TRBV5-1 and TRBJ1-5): KAGVTQTPRYLIKTRGQQVTLSCSPISGHRSVSWYQQTPGQGLQFLFEYFSETQRNKGNFPGRFSGRQFSNSRSEMNVSTLELGDSALYLCASSLENRYNQPQHFGDGTRLSIL.

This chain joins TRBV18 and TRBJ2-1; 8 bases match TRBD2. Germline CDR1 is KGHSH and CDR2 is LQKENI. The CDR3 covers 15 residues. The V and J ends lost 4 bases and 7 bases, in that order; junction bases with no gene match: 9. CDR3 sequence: CASSHKGLVGNEQFF. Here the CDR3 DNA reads TGTGCCAGCTCACACAAGGGACTAGTCGGAAATGAGCAGTTCTTC.

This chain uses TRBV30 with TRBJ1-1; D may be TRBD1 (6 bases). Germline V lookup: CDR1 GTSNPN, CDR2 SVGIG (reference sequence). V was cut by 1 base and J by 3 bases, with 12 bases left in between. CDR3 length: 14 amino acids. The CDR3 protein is CAWSALGGDTEAFF. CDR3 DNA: TGTGCCTGGAGTGCCCTAGGGGGGGACACTGAAGCTTTCTTT.

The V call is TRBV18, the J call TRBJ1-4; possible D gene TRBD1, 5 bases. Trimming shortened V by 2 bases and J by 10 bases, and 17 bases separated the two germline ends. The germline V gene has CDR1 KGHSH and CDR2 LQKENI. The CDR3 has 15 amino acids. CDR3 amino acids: CASSPSTGTEGKLFF. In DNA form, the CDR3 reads TGTGCCAGCTCACCAAGCACCGGGACTGAGGGAAAACTGTTTTTT.